These 3 T cell receptor beta chains originate from one sample sequenced in a study of T cell responses to AZD1222 COVID-19 vaccine. Using immunoSEQ multiplex PCR, the repertoire was profiled, and TCRdb retains in-frame clones only, with some absent. The data show 120,000 or so clones, with roughly nine tenths seen just once and roughly 1.5% held by the top ten. The sample consisted of peripheral blood, taken on day 0 of AZD1222 vaccination. The receptors here all came from an adult in good health.

This clone was seen a single time. The chain links TRBV4-3 to TRBJ1-3, with D maybe TRBD1 (5 bases). Germline V gives CDR1 LGHNA, CDR2 YSLEER. V was cut by 0 bases and J by 5 bases, with 14 bases left in between. There are 16 residues in the CDR3. This CDR3 reads CASSQDLFGGRNTIYF. The CDR3 DNA follows: TGCGCCAGCAGCCAAGATCTGTTTGGGGGAAGAAACACCATATATTTT.

This chain uses TRBV27 with TRBJ2-7; the match to TRBD1 covers 7 bases. Germline CDR1 reads MNHEY; CDR2 reads SMNVEV (reference sequence). Losses at the gene ends were 8 bases for V and 1 base for J; bases not matched to a gene: 2. The CDR3 spans 12 residues. This chain's CDR3 is CASRGQSYEQYF. The CDR3 DNA reads as TGTGCCAGCCGGGGACAGTCCTACGAGCAGTACTTC.

The J gene is TRBJ2-7, the V gene TRBV2, with D perhaps matching TRBD2 (6 bases). The CDR3 loop spans 15 amino acids. Trimming pared 2 bases from V and 2 bases from J, leaving 13 bases between. Germline V gives CDR1 SNHLY, CDR2 FYNNEI. CDR3 DNA sequence: TGTGCCAGCAGTGAAACGGGACTGGGCCCCTACGAGCAGTACTTC. Its protein product is CASSETGLGPYEQYF.